A selection of T cell receptor beta chains follows, all from one sample in a study of OX40 agonist ivuxolimab in advanced cancers. Profiling relied on immunoSEQ multiplex PCR, and the TCRdb table lists in-frame clones only, not all of them. The table has 67,000 or so clones, roughly 90% seen once. Sequenced here: CD4+ or CD8+ T cells sorted from blood, sampled in a trial of the OX40 agonist ivuxolimab. These receptors were collected from an adult with an advanced solid tumor such as melanoma, head and neck, liver or kidney cancer. CDR3s leave out the opening cysteine and the closing phenylalanine or tryptophan.

CDR3: ASREATGNTIY
length: 11
J: TRBJ1-3
V: TRBV6-6

CDR3: SVEEPRGDTQY
length: 11
J: TRBJ2-3
V: TRBV29-1

CDR3: ASSLGATGDNEKLF
length: 14
J: TRBJ1-4
V: TRBV7-9

CDR3: ASSPTRGTGELF
length: 12
J: TRBJ2-2
V: TRBV2

CDR3: ASSYRAVEKLF
length: 11
J: TRBJ1-4
V: TRBV6-6

CDR3: AIGAAISYNEQF
length: 12
J: TRBJ2-1
V: TRBV10-3

CDR3: ASSPSGQGAGGYT
length: 13
J: TRBJ1-2
V: TRBV28

CDR3: ASSLQGGRFGLNTEAF
length: 16
J: TRBJ1-1
V: TRBV5-1

CDR3: ASSEAPRGLGGNTIY
length: 15
J: TRBJ1-3
V: TRBV6-1

CDR3: ASSVGGGFTGELF
length: 13
J: TRBJ2-2
V: TRBV9

CDR3: ASSGTFSEAF
length: 10
J: TRBJ1-1
V: TRBV10-2

CDR3: ASRGRGDQPQH
length: 11
J: TRBJ1-5
V: TRBV10-1

CDR3: ASTSGVGSPLH
length: 11
J: TRBJ1-6
V: TRBV7-9

CDR3: ASSQAEDRGNTEAF
length: 14
J: TRBJ1-1
V: TRBV4-2

CDR3: ASSKDRVGRPSPLH
length: 14
J: TRBJ1-6
V: TRBV25-1

CDR3: ASSLGQFSSYEQY
length: 13
J: TRBJ2-7
V: TRBV5-4

CDR3: ASHRGMAEAF
length: 10
J: TRBJ1-1
V: TRBV6-6

CDR3: ASTQGAPGANVLT
length: 13
J: TRBJ2-6
V: TRBV7-2

CDR3: ASSLEGRGTEAF
length: 12
J: TRBJ1-1
V: TRBV5-1

CDR3: ASRLRVRQGNNSPLH
length: 15
J: TRBJ1-6
V: TRBV12-2

CDR3: ASSFISGGASQETQY
length: 15
J: TRBJ2-5
V: TRBV28